This is a list of T cell receptor beta chains from one sample in a study of T cells in Graves' hyperthyroidism and ophthalmopathy. TCRdb re-analysed the multiplex PCR reads in MiXCR, keeping a single row per CDR3 protein. The sample contains some 500,000 distinct CDR3 sequences, under 15% of which appear only once. Material for sequencing was blood. The receptors were gathered from a woman aged 18 to 35 with Graves' hyperthyroidism. Each CDR3 is given with its conserved first and last residue. The D gene is left open where the match is weak. Size values are once, few and many counts, or a class for expanded clones, and some rows have none.

>TRBJ1-6|TRBV27|many|TRBD1|14
CASSWTGYNSPLHF
TGTGCCAGCAGTTGGACAGGGTATAATTCACCCCTCCACTTT
>TRBJ2-5|TRBV2|many|TRBD1|17
CASGTGSRSPRGETQYF
TGTGCCAGCGGGACAGGGTCTAGGTCGCCCCGGGGGGAGACCCAGTACTTC
>TRBJ2-4|TRBV2|many|TRBD1|15
CASSLDRGSGNIQYF
TGTGCCAGCAGTTTAGACAGGGGATCCGGAAACATTCAGTACTTC
>TRBJ2-1|TRBV7-3|few|TRBD1|15
CASSPDRGADNEQFF
TGTGCCAGCAGCCCCGACAGGGGGGCGGACAATGAGCAGTTCTTC
>TRBJ2-3|TRBV27|.|TRBD2|15
CATRTAGGLTDTQYF
TGTGCCACCCGGACCGCGGGGGGGCTTACAGATACGCAGTATTTT
>TRBJ2-7|TRBV5-6|.|.|15
CASSLGRRTSYEQYF
TGTGCCAGCAGCTTGGGCAGACGGACCTCCTACGAGCAGTACTTC
>TRBJ1-1|TRBV30|many|.|13
CAWSVLPNTEAFF
TGTGCCTGGAGTGTATTACCGAACACTGAAGCTTTCTTT
>TRBJ2-5|TRBV30|many|.|11
CAWSVRETQYF
TGTGCCTGGAGTGTCCGGGAGACCCAGTACTTC
>TRBJ2-2|TRBV20-1|few|TRBD2|14
CSAQTSGSPGELFF
TGCAGTGCCCAGACTAGCGGGTCCCCCGGGGAGCTGTTTTTT
>TRBJ1-6|TRBV19|many|.|14
CASSAGQYNSPLHF
TGTGCCAGTAGTGCGGGCCAATATAATTCACCCCTCCACTTT
>TRBJ2-1|TRBV6-1|.|.|14
CASRGGGVYNEQFF
TGTGCCAGCAGAGGGGGGGGTGTCTACAATGAGCAGTTCTTC
>TRBJ2-1|TRBV27|.|TRBD1|19
CASSLSLWRTGGSYNEQFF
TGTGCCAGCAGTTTATCCCTTTGGAGGACAGGGGGGTCCTACAATGAGCAGTTCTTC
>TRBJ1-6|TRBV27|many|.|15
CASSLSTDSNSPLHF
TGTGCCAGCAGTTTATCGACGGATTCTAATTCACCCCTCCACTTT
>TRBJ2-6|TRBV5-1|many|.|14
CASSLDSGANVLTF
TGCGCCAGCAGCTTAGACTCTGGGGCCAACGTCCTGACTTTC
>TRBJ2-3|TRBV28|.|TRBD1|12
CASSRTGWVQYF
TGTGCCAGCAGTCGGACAGGCTGGGTGCAGTATTTT
>TRBJ1-5|TRBV7-9|many|TRBD1|16
CASSPSGQGGNQPQHF
TGTGCCAGCAGCCCCAGCGGGCAGGGGGGCAATCAGCCCCAGCATTTT
>TRBJ1-2|TRBV2|.|.|13
CASSQTADYGYTF
TGTGCCAGCAGTCAGACAGCAGACTATGGCTACACCTTC
>TRBJ2-2|TRBV10-3|few|.|12
CAIKANTGELFF
TGTGCCATCAAGGCGAACACCGGGGAGCTGTTTTTT
>TRBJ1-5|TRBV12-3/TRBV12-4|many|TRBD1|13
CASTETGGQPQHF
TGTGCCAGCACCGAGACAGGGGGCCAGCCCCAGCATTTT
>TRBJ1-1|TRBV3-1|many|.|15
CASSPLASGPTEAFF
TGTGCCAGCAGCCCCTTGGCCTCCGGCCCCACTGAAGCTTTCTTT
>TRBJ1-5|TRBV6-1|once|.|15
CASSPLGNSNQPQHF
TGTGCCAGCAGCCCCTTGGGGAATAGCAATCAGCCCCAGCATTTT
>TRBJ1-2|TRBV12-3/TRBV12-4|many|.|13
CASSLNPITGYTF
TGTGCCAGCAGTTTAAACCCGATCACGGGCTACACCTTC
>TRBJ1-1|TRBV20-1|many|.|13
CSASTGWYTEAFF
TGCAGTGCTTCGACGGGTTGGTACACTGAAGCTTTCTTT
>TRBJ2-6|TRBV19|few|TRBD1|15
CAGSQGATGANVLTF
TGTGCCGGCTCACAGGGGGCGACTGGGGCCAACGTCCTGACTTTC
>TRBJ2-1|TRBV7-8|many|.|11
CASSLMWEQFF
TGTGCCAGCAGCTTAATGTGGGAGCAGTTCTTC
>TRBJ1-2|TRBV19|few|TRBD1|15
CASRSGGGGRYGYTF
TGTGCCAGTAGATCAGGGGGCGGGGGAAGATATGGCTACACCTTC
>TRBJ2-1|TRBV7-3|few|TRBD1|14
CASSWKTGGGEQFF
TGTGCCAGCAGCTGGAAAACAGGGGGCGGTGAGCAGTTCTTC
>TRBJ2-2|TRBV11-2|many|TRBD2|18
CASSLYTSGRANTGELFF
TGTGCCAGCAGCCTCTATACTAGCGGGAGGGCCAACACCGGGGAGCTGTTTTTT
>TRBJ2-3|TRBV7-9|.|.|16
CASSSLWDPGTDTQYF
TGTGCCAGCAGCTCCCTGTGGGACCCGGGCACAGATACGCAGTATTTT
>TRBJ1-5|TRBV19|.|.|14
CASTPFSDYQPQHF
TGTGCCAGTACCCCCTTCTCGGATTATCAGCCCCAGCATTTT
>TRBJ1-5|TRBV20-1|.|.|15
CSARVTAGRNQPQHF
TGCAGTGCTAGAGTAACAGCCGGCCGCAATCAGCCCCAGCATTTT
>TRBJ2-7|TRBV6-5|many|.|14
CASSYRDGGYEQYF
TGTGCCAGCAGTTACCGGGACGGGGGCTACGAGCAGTACTTC
>TRBJ2-3|TRBV19|few|.|13
CASMGTRTDTQYF
TGTGCCAGTATGGGCACCCGCACAGATACGCAGTATTTT
>TRBJ2-2|TRBV2|many|.|12
CVSAGNTGELFF
TGTGTTAGCGCGGGAAACACCGGGGAGCTGTTTTTT
>TRBJ2-1|TRBV7-3|many|TRBD2|15
CASSLRGGSLNEQFF
TGTGCCAGCAGCTTAAGGGGCGGGAGTCTCAATGAGCAGTTCTTC
>TRBJ1-1|TRBV20-1|.|.|13
CSARGHLNTEAFF
TGCAGTGCTAGGGGACACCTAAACACTGAAGCTTTCTTT
>TRBJ2-7|TRBV9|many|TRBD2|14
CASSAPGRGYEQYF
TGTGCCAGCAGTGCCCCCGGGAGGGGGTACGAGCAGTACTTC
>TRBJ2-1|TRBV15|few|TRBD2|16
CATSRGSSGSYNEQFF
TGTGCCACCAGCAGAGGTTCTAGCGGATCCTACAATGAGCAGTTCTTC
>TRBJ1-2|TRBV12-3/TRBV12-4|many|TRBD1|15
CASSLSGTGSHGYTF
TGTGCCAGCAGTTTATCTGGGACAGGGTCCCATGGCTACACCTTC
>TRBJ1-4|TRBV20-1|many|.|14
CSAPRLGSNEKLFF
TGCAGTGCTCCCCGCCTCGGGAGTAATGAAAAACTGTTTTTT
>TRBJ2-2|TRBV7-2|few|.|13
CASRKGNTGELFF
TGTGCCAGCAGGAAGGGTAACACCGGGGAGCTGTTTTTT
>TRBJ2-2|TRBV6-1|.|TRBD1|14
CATFRTGGTGELFF
TGTGCCACTTTCAGGACAGGGGGCACCGGGGAGCTGTTTTTT
>TRBJ2-5|TRBV13|many|.|13
CASSSGGTETQYF
TGTGCCAGCAGCTCTGGCGGGACGGAGACCCAGTACTTC
>TRBJ2-7|TRBV6-1|many|.|16
CASSENRMGHPYEQYF
TGTGCCAGCAGTGAAAATAGGATGGGACATCCCTACGAGCAGTACTTC
>TRBJ2-3|TRBV20-1|.|.|12
CSASSDTDTQYF
TGCAGTGCTAGTTCCGACACAGATACGCAGTATTTT
>TRBJ2-3|TRBV24-1|.|TRBD2|13
CATRGLVTDTQYF
TGTGCCACCCGGGGACTAGTCACAGATACGCAGTATTTT
>TRBJ2-5|TRBV3-1|few|TRBD2|19
CASSHLFGTSGSGRETQYF
TGTGCCAGCAGCCACCTCTTCGGGACTAGCGGGAGCGGCCGGGAGACCCAGTACTTC
>TRBJ2-7|TRBV6-1|once|TRBD1|16
CASSVGTGMSSYEQYF
TGTGCCAGCAGTGTAGGGACAGGGATGAGCTCCTACGAGCAGTACTTC
>TRBJ2-3|TRBV24-1|many|.|15
CATSDLGTGTDTQYF
TGTGCCACCAGTGATTTAGGCACGGGGACAGATACGCAGTATTTT
>TRBJ2-5|TRBV12-3/TRBV12-4|.|TRBD2|15
CASSLLAGEGETQYF
TGTGCCAGCAGTTTATTGGCGGGAGAGGGGGAGACCCAGTACTTC